Listed below are T cell receptor beta chains from one sample, sequenced in a study of blood T cell repertoires in COVID-19. Clones were read by immunoSEQ multiplex PCR, and TCRdb kept only the in-frame ones, dropping some. In the table there are over 200,000 clones, 86% of which are singletons. The sequencing input was peripheral blood. Receptor source: a woman aged 30 to 39 who had recovered from COVID-19. CDR3s include the opening cysteine and the closing phenylalanine or tryptophan. The D gene is left open where the match is weak. The listing skips clone size in some rows; elsewhere it reads once, few, many or a size class.

j_call clone_size d_call v_call cdr3_nt cdr3_aa
TRBJ2-2 - - TRBV9 TGTGCCAGCAGCGTATCGGGAGACACCGGGGAGCTGTTTTTT CASSVSGDTGELFF
TRBJ2-7 once TRBD1 TRBV18 TGTGCCAGCTCACCGGGGACAGGGGAATCCTACGAGCAGTACTTC CASSPGTGESYEQYF
TRBJ2-2 - TRBD1 TRBV13 TGTGCCAGCAGCTATTCGACAGGGGGGAACACCGGGGAGCTGTTTTTT CASSYSTGGNTGELFF
TRBJ2-7 - TRBD2 TRBV5-1 TGCGCCAGCAGCCCTAGCGGGGGGGCCTACGAGCAGTACTTC CASSPSGGAYEQYF
TRBJ2-2 - TRBD1 TRBV7-3 TGTGCCAGCAGCCTGAGACCGGGACAGGGTTGGAGCACCGGGGAGCTGTTTTTT CASSLRPGQGWSTGELFF
TRBJ2-4 - TRBD1 TRBV4-1 TGCGCCAGCAGCCGCCTTCAGACAGGGGGAAACAAAAACATTCAGTACTTC CASSRLQTGGNKNIQYF
TRBJ1-1 - - TRBV6-2/TRBV6-3 TGTGCCAGCAGTTACGGCGGACAGAACACTGAAGCTTTCTTT CASSYGGQNTEAFF
TRBJ2-7 - - TRBV7-6 TGTGCCAGCAGCTCTAGCCCGAACCTCATGATAAGCTCCTACGAGCAGTACTTC CASSSSPNLMISSYEQYF
TRBJ1-1 - TRBD1 TRBV7-9 TGTGCCAGCAGCTCCGGACAGGTGAACACTGAAGCTTTCTTT CASSSGQVNTEAFF
TRBJ1-1 few TRBD1 TRBV5-4 TGTGCCAGCAGCGCGGGGACAGCCAACTACATGAACACTGAAGCTTTCTTT CASSAGTANYMNTEAFF
TRBJ1-5 - - TRBV5-1 TGCGCCAGCAGCTTGGCGGGGGAGGGCGATCAGCCCCAGCATTTT CASSLAGEGDQPQHF
TRBJ1-4 - TRBD1 TRBV2 TGTGCCAGCAGTCCAGGGACAGGGGCCTATAATGAAAAACTGTTTTTT CASSPGTGAYNEKLFF
TRBJ1-1 - - TRBV9 TGTGCCAGCAGCCCCCGTTCCTACACTGAAGCTTTCTTT CASSPRSYTEAFF
TRBJ1-6 once - TRBV9 TGTGCCAGCAGCGTAGGCAGGGTTGATTCACCCCTCCACTTT CASSVGRVDSPLHF
TRBJ2-7 - - TRBV10-2 TGCGCCAGCAGTTCCAGATACGAGCAGTACTTC CASSSRYEQYF
TRBJ2-3 - - TRBV5-1 TGCGCCAGCAGCCTCAGGGGGGCACTTCGCGGAGATACGCAGTATTTT CASSLRGALRGDTQYF
TRBJ1-2 - TRBD1 TRBV5-4 TGTGCCAGCAGCATGGACAGGGGGCAGGAGGTTGGCTACACCTTC CASSMDRGQEVGYTF
TRBJ2-3 - TRBD2 TRBV2 TGTGCCAGAAACCAAATTTCCCAACTAGCGGGGCCTTCGGATACGCAGTATTTT CARNQISQLAGPSDTQYF
TRBJ1-2 - - TRBV30 TGTGCCTGGAGAACTCCAGGGAACTATGGCTACACCTTC CAWRTPGNYGYTF
TRBJ1-4 once - TRBV7-9 TGTGCCAGCAGCTTTTCGACAGACCCTAATGAAAAACTGTTTTTT CASSFSTDPNEKLFF